A selection of T cell receptor beta chains follows, all from one sample in a study of blood T cell repertoires in COVID-19. This table comes from immunoSEQ multiplex PCR, and its TCRdb copy is limited to in-frame clones, with some not included. The data hold over 40,000 clones, with just under 85% observed a single time. Sequences were obtained from peripheral blood. These receptors all stem from a woman aged 55 to 70 with acute or convalescent COVID-19. The CDR3 runs from the conserved cysteine through the conserved F or W. A D gene is named only where the DNA matches it firmly. Rows give clone size only sometimes, using once, few, many, or a class for an expanded clone.

CDR3aa: CASSEITPTDTQYF
CDR3nt: TGTGCCAGCAGTGAAATTACTCCCACAGATACGCAGTATTTT
j_gene: TRBJ2-3
v_gene: TRBV2
d_gene: -
abundance: once

CDR3aa: CASSQAVQGSNEKLFF
CDR3nt: TGTGCCAGCAGCCAAGCTGTCCAGGGGAGTAATGAAAAACTGTTTTTT
j_gene: TRBJ1-4
v_gene: TRBV4-2
d_gene: -
abundance: few

CDR3aa: CASSPNYRDTGELFF
CDR3nt: TGTGCCAGCAGTCCCAATTACAGGGACACCGGGGAGCTGTTTTTT
j_gene: TRBJ2-2
v_gene: TRBV28
d_gene: -
abundance: -

CDR3aa: CAISKRLQGQGEQYF
CDR3nt: TGTGCCATCAGCAAGCGACTACAGGGGCAGGGGGAGCAGTACTTC
j_gene: TRBJ2-7
v_gene: TRBV10-3
d_gene: TRBD1
abundance: -

CDR3aa: CACDRGHTVFSGANVLTF
CDR3nt: TGTGCCTGCGACCGAGGACACACAGTTTTTTCTGGGGCCAACGTCCTGACTTTC
j_gene: TRBJ2-6
v_gene: TRBV21-1
d_gene: -
abundance: -

CDR3aa: CATSRKTGPAYNEQFF
CDR3nt: TGTGCCACCAGCAGGAAGACAGGTCCGGCCTACAATGAGCAGTTCTTC
j_gene: TRBJ2-1
v_gene: TRBV15
d_gene: -
abundance: -

CDR3aa: CASIRTELYEQYF
CDR3nt: TGTGCCAGCATAAGGACAGAATTATACGAGCAGTACTTC
j_gene: TRBJ2-7
v_gene: TRBV6-5
d_gene: -
abundance: once

CDR3aa: CASTRGPAGELFF
CDR3nt: TGTGCCAGCACAAGAGGGCCAGCCGGGGAGCTGTTTTTT
j_gene: TRBJ2-2
v_gene: TRBV12-3/TRBV12-4
d_gene: -
abundance: -

CDR3aa: CAISETKQGAGETQYF
CDR3nt: TGTGCCATCAGTGAGACAAAACAGGGGGCGGGGGAGACCCAGTACTTC
j_gene: TRBJ2-5
v_gene: TRBV10-3
d_gene: TRBD1
abundance: -

CDR3aa: CASSPWAVQRSGNTIYF
CDR3nt: TGTGCCAGCAGCCCGTGGGCCGTACAACGCTCTGGAAACACCATATATTTT
j_gene: TRBJ1-3
v_gene: TRBV28
d_gene: -
abundance: -

CDR3aa: CASSSSQGYNSPLHF
CDR3nt: TGTGCCAGCAGTTCTTCACAGGGTTATAATTCACCCCTCCACTTT
j_gene: TRBJ1-6
v_gene: TRBV28
d_gene: -
abundance: -

CDR3aa: CASRGLYNEQFF
CDR3nt: TGTGCCAGCAGGGGACTGTACAATGAGCAGTTCTTC
j_gene: TRBJ2-1
v_gene: TRBV2
d_gene: -
abundance: -

CDR3aa: CASSLGQGRNNGYTF
CDR3nt: TGCGCCAGCAGCCTAGGACAGGGAAGAAACAATGGCTACACCTTC
j_gene: TRBJ1-2
v_gene: TRBV5-1
d_gene: TRBD1
abundance: few

CDR3aa: CASTLAGAGPSEQYF
CDR3nt: TGTGCCAGCACACTAGCGGGAGCAGGGCCGTCCGAGCAGTACTTC
j_gene: TRBJ2-7
v_gene: TRBV2
d_gene: TRBD2
abundance: -

CDR3aa: CASNQLTGGAGNEQFF
CDR3nt: TGTGCCAGTAACCAACTAACAGGGGGCGCGGGTAATGAGCAGTTCTTC
j_gene: TRBJ2-1
v_gene: TRBV19
d_gene: TRBD1
abundance: -

CDR3aa: CASSLVPAAGNTIYF
CDR3nt: TGTGCCAGCAGCTTAGTACCGGCGGCTGGAAACACCATATATTTT
j_gene: TRBJ1-3
v_gene: TRBV11-2
d_gene: -
abundance: -

CDR3aa: CASSLGQRTGELFF
CDR3nt: TGTGCCAGCAGCCTGGGACAGCGCACCGGGGAGCTGTTTTTT
j_gene: TRBJ2-2
v_gene: TRBV9
d_gene: TRBD1
abundance: -

CDR3aa: CAWSLAGVGKTQYF
CDR3nt: TGTGCCTGGAGCCTAGCGGGAGTTGGGAAGACCCAGTACTTC
j_gene: TRBJ2-5
v_gene: TRBV30
d_gene: TRBD2
abundance: -

CDR3aa: CSVELGTGGMETQYF
CDR3nt: TGCAGCGTTGAGCTTGGGACAGGGGGTATGGAGACCCAGTACTTC
j_gene: TRBJ2-5
v_gene: TRBV29-1
d_gene: TRBD1
abundance: -

CDR3aa: CASSVLYNEQFF
CDR3nt: TGTGCCAGCAGTGTCTTATACAATGAGCAGTTCTTC
j_gene: TRBJ2-1
v_gene: TRBV25-1
d_gene: -
abundance: -

CDR3aa: CASSPQGDTGELFF
CDR3nt: TGTGCCAGCTCACCACAGGGGGACACCGGGGAGCTGTTTTTT
j_gene: TRBJ2-2
v_gene: TRBV18
d_gene: -
abundance: -

CDR3aa: CASSITGTGEANYGYTF
CDR3nt: TGTGCCAGTAGTATAACCGGGACAGGCGAAGCTAACTATGGCTACACCTTC
j_gene: TRBJ1-2
v_gene: TRBV19
d_gene: TRBD1
abundance: -

CDR3aa: CASSTDSTGFYEQYF
CDR3nt: TGTGCCAGCAGCACCGACTCGACAGGATTTTACGAGCAGTACTTC
j_gene: TRBJ2-7
v_gene: TRBV6-5
d_gene: -
abundance: once

CDR3aa: CASREGPGTYEQYF
CDR3nt: TGTGCCAGCAGGGAGGGACCTGGCACCTACGAGCAGTACTTC
j_gene: TRBJ2-7
v_gene: TRBV6-5
d_gene: -
abundance: -

CDR3aa: CASSIQNPPITGYTF
CDR3nt: TGTGCCAGTAGTATACAGAACCCGCCCATTACCGGCTACACCTTC
j_gene: TRBJ1-2
v_gene: TRBV19
d_gene: -
abundance: -

CDR3aa: CASRQGLDTGELFF
CDR3nt: TGTGCCAGCCGACAGGGTTTGGACACCGGGGAGCTGTTTTTT
j_gene: TRBJ2-2
v_gene: TRBV2
d_gene: TRBD1
abundance: -

CDR3aa: CASNWDRGDEKLFF
CDR3nt: TGTGCCAGCAATTGGGACAGGGGGGATGAAAAACTGTTTTTT
j_gene: TRBJ1-4
v_gene: TRBV2
d_gene: TRBD1
abundance: -

CDR3aa: CASSSGYEQYF
CDR3nt: TGTGCCAGTTCGTCGGGGTACGAGCAGTACTTC
j_gene: TRBJ2-7
v_gene: TRBV19
d_gene: -
abundance: -

CDR3aa: CASSLGTGLNEKLFF
CDR3nt: TGTGCCAGCAGCCTGGGGACAGGGCTTAATGAAAAACTGTTTTTT
j_gene: TRBJ1-4
v_gene: TRBV3-1/TRBV3-2
d_gene: TRBD1
abundance: -

CDR3aa: CASSQDRTAGQYF
CDR3nt: TGTGCCAGCAGCCAAGATCGGACTGCCGGGCAGTACTTC
j_gene: TRBJ2-7
v_gene: TRBV3-1/TRBV3-2
d_gene: -
abundance: -

CDR3aa: CASGPAGAYEQYF
CDR3nt: TGTGCCAGCGGCCCAGCGGGCGCCTACGAGCAGTACTTC
j_gene: TRBJ2-7
v_gene: TRBV9
d_gene: -
abundance: -

CDR3aa: CASSLVGTSVLEAFF
CDR3nt: TGTGCCAGCAGCTTGGTGGGGACATCCGTTCTTGAAGCTTTCTTT
j_gene: TRBJ1-1
v_gene: TRBV5-5
d_gene: -
abundance: -

CDR3aa: CATRTSGGLYTDTQYF
CDR3nt: TGTGCCACCAGGACTAGCGGGGGCCTCTACACAGATACGCAGTATTTT
j_gene: TRBJ2-3
v_gene: TRBV15
d_gene: TRBD2
abundance: -

CDR3aa: CASSPSIGVFYGYTF
CDR3nt: TGTGCCAGCAGTCCCTCTATAGGGGTGTTCTATGGCTACACCTTC
j_gene: TRBJ1-2
v_gene: TRBV28
d_gene: -
abundance: -

CDR3aa: CAWSFNSDSGVSGANVLTF
CDR3nt: TGTGCCTGGAGTTTTAATTCGGATAGCGGGGTCTCTGGGGCCAACGTCCTGACTTTC
j_gene: TRBJ2-6
v_gene: TRBV30
d_gene: TRBD2
abundance: -

CDR3aa: CAWSLQRMNTEAFF
CDR3nt: TGTGCCTGGAGCTTACAGAGAATGAACACTGAAGCTTTCTTT
j_gene: TRBJ1-1
v_gene: TRBV30
d_gene: -
abundance: -

CDR3aa: CASSPEEVTEAFF
CDR3nt: TGTGCCAGCAGCCCAGAAGAGGTCACTGAAGCTTTCTTT
j_gene: TRBJ1-1
v_gene: TRBV14
d_gene: -
abundance: -

CDR3aa: CASSFTLQGTEAFF
CDR3nt: TGCGCCAGCAGCTTCACGCTACAGGGTACTGAAGCTTTCTTT
j_gene: TRBJ1-1
v_gene: TRBV5-1
d_gene: -
abundance: -

CDR3aa: CASSDLRSNGQPQHF
CDR3nt: TGCGCCAGCAGTGATTTACGATCCAACGGTCAGCCCCAGCATTTT
j_gene: TRBJ1-5
v_gene: TRBV10-2
d_gene: -
abundance: once

CDR3aa: CASNYQETSGPQHF
CDR3nt: TGTGCCAGCAATTATCAGGAGACAAGCGGGCCCCAGCATTTT
j_gene: TRBJ1-5
v_gene: TRBV6-1
d_gene: -
abundance: -

CDR3aa: CASTQPGLNYEQYF
CDR3nt: TGTGCCAGCACCCAACCGGGACTGAACTACGAGCAGTACTTC
j_gene: TRBJ2-7
v_gene: TRBV6-5
d_gene: -
abundance: -

CDR3aa: CASSPRQHYGYTF
CDR3nt: TGTGCCAGCAGTCCCAGGCAACACTATGGCTACACCTTC
j_gene: TRBJ1-2
v_gene: TRBV27
d_gene: -
abundance: -

CDR3aa: CAWDRDRDNSPLHF
CDR3nt: TGTGCCTGGGACCGGGACAGGGATAATTCACCCCTCCACTTT
j_gene: TRBJ1-6
v_gene: TRBV30
d_gene: TRBD1
abundance: -

CDR3aa: CASSSGDRGPNTEAFF
CDR3nt: TGCGCCAGCAGCTCGGGGGACAGGGGGCCGAACACTGAAGCTTTCTTT
j_gene: TRBJ1-1
v_gene: TRBV5-1
d_gene: TRBD1
abundance: -

CDR3aa: CASSGQGVDTQYF
CDR3nt: TGTGCCAGCAGCGGACAGGGGGTAGATACGCAGTATTTT
j_gene: TRBJ2-3
v_gene: TRBV6-5
d_gene: TRBD1
abundance: -

CDR3aa: CSVEQAGTYEQYF
CDR3nt: TGCAGCGTTGAGCAGGCAGGCACCTACGAGCAGTACTTC
j_gene: TRBJ2-7
v_gene: TRBV29-1
d_gene: -
abundance: -

CDR3aa: CASSNDIYEQYF
CDR3nt: TGTGCCAGCAGTAACGACATCTACGAGCAGTACTTC
j_gene: TRBJ2-7
v_gene: TRBV6-5
d_gene: -
abundance: -

CDR3aa: CASSYRGGQPQHF
CDR3nt: TGTGCCAGCAGTTACAGGGGAGGTCAGCCCCAGCATTTT
j_gene: TRBJ1-5
v_gene: TRBV27
d_gene: TRBD1
abundance: -

CDR3aa: CASSLLAGVDVFF
CDR3nt: TGTGCCAGCAGCTTATTAGCCGGAGTGGATGTTTTCTTT
j_gene: TRBJ1-1
v_gene: TRBV7-9
d_gene: -
abundance: -

CDR3aa: CTSRQQGSTEAFF
CDR3nt: TGCACCAGCAGGCAACAGGGGAGCACTGAAGCTTTCTTT
j_gene: TRBJ1-1
v_gene: TRBV1
d_gene: -
abundance: -

CDR3aa: CASSVVAGGSGNTIYF
CDR3nt: TGTGCCAGCAGCGTAGTGGCAGGGGGATCTGGAAACACCATATATTTT
j_gene: TRBJ1-3
v_gene: TRBV9
d_gene: TRBD1
abundance: -

CDR3aa: CASSTRQLMNTEAFF
CDR3nt: TGTGCCAGCAGCACCAGACAGCTCATGAACACTGAAGCTTTCTTT
j_gene: TRBJ1-1
v_gene: TRBV7-2
d_gene: -
abundance: -

CDR3aa: CASSLLHNEQFF
CDR3nt: TGTGCCAGCAGTCTTCTTCACAATGAGCAGTTCTTC
j_gene: TRBJ2-1
v_gene: TRBV2
d_gene: -
abundance: -

CDR3aa: CASSLEAGNTIYF
CDR3nt: TGTGCCAGCAGCTTGGAAGCGGGAAACACCATATATTTT
j_gene: TRBJ1-3
v_gene: TRBV5-6
d_gene: -
abundance: -